Reported below is one TCR beta chain. The target antigen is unknown. This sample is drawn from a study of cytotoxic CD8 clonotypes in ibrutinib-treated CLL. The overall study: Within the patient group, under 12 were relapsed/refractory and some 15 treatment-naive, and 17 were IGHV unmutated. Response samples were obtained once patients had received a median around 12 months of treatment, range 6 to 36.

Regarding the study as a whole: An increase in clonality occurred at ibrutinib response, followed by a return toward baseline at progression.

Sequenced by immunoSEQ multiplex PCR; TCRdb stores in-frame clones only, minus some. This table has some 92,000 clones, approximately 71% appearing once. The germline V and J ends were trimmed by 6 bases and 2 bases, with 3 bases remaining between them. The CDR3 length is 11 residues. Germline-derived CDR1 and CDR2 are MNHEY and SVGAGI. Frozen-stored PBMCs produced about 2 micrograms of genomic DNA for TCR beta libraries. Source: PBMCs, taken after 24 months of ibrutinib treatment. This chain uses TRBV6-5 with TRBJ2-3; D is undetermined. This sequence was found in a human donor with chronic lymphocytic leukemia. CDR3 protein: CASSNTDTQYF. CDR3 DNA: TGTGCCAGCAGCAACACAGATACGCAGTATTTT.